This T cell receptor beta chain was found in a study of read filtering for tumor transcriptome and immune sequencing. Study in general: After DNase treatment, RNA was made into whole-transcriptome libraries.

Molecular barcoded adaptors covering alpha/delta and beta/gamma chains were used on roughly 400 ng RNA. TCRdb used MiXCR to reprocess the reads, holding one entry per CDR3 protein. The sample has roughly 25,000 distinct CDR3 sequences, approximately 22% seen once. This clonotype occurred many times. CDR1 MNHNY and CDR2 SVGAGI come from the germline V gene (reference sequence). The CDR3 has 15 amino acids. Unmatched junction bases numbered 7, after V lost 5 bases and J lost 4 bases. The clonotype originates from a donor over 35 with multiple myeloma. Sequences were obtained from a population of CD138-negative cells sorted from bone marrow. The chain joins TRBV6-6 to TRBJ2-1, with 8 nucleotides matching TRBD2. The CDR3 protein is CASSPESSGYNEQFF. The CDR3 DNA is TGTGCCAGCAGTCCCGAGTCTAGCGGGTACAATGAGCAGTTCTTC.